The 24 T cell receptor beta chains given below trace back to one sample, sequenced in a study of shared clonotypes between healthy human individuals. The repertoire was sequenced with immunoSEQ multiplex PCR; TCRdb's copy has only in-frame clones and lacks some. The table shows fewer than 400,000 clones, with under 80% occurring only once. The specimen sequenced was memory CD4+ T cells sorted from blood. This sample's subset: CD45RA-negative fraction. The receptors shown here come from a man between 25 and 39 years old in good health.

The genes are TRBV6-6 and TRBJ1-2; 7 bases agree with TRBD1. The CDR3 is 13 amino acids. V trimming: 6 bases; J trimming: 6 bases; junction bases outside the gene matches: 7. In germline, CDR1 is MNHNY, CDR2 SVGAGI (reference sequence). The CDR3 region has the DNA TGTGCCAGCAGCCCGCAACAGGGGAATGGCTACACCTTC. It translates to CASSPQQGNGYTF.

This chain links TRBV5-4 with TRBJ1-3; TRBD1 matches at 8 bases. Per the germline V gene, CDR1 is SGHNT and CDR2 is YYREEE (reference sequence). Trimming cost V 5 bases and J 0 bases; bases outside gene matches: 4. The CDR3 has 15 amino acids. CDR3 amino acids: CASSSDRASGNTIYF. The DNA of the CDR3 is TGTGCCAGCAGTTCGGACAGGGCCTCTGGAAACACCATATATTTT.

The chain's CDR3 is CASSARDRGQETQYF. CDR3 in DNA: TGTGCCAGCAGCGCACGAGACAGGGGCCAAGAGACCCAGTACTTC. V gene TRBV5-4 combines with J gene TRBJ2-5; 8 bases fit TRBD1. The germline CDR1 and CDR2 sequences are SGHNT and YYREEE (reference sequence). V lost 4 bases and J lost 1; bases outside the gene matches: 6. This CDR3 contains 15 residues.

The chain carries TRBV29-1 and TRBJ1-4; 7 bases map to TRBD1. Looked up from germline, CDR1 is SQVTM and CDR2 is ANQGSEA. V was clipped by 0 bases and J by 11 bases; unmatched bases: 9. The CDR3 extends over 14 amino acids. The CDR3: CSVEDRGRGEKLFF. DNA for the CDR3: TGCAGCGTTGAAGATCGAGGCAGGGGGGAGAAACTGTTTTTT.

V usage is TRBV11-3 and J usage is TRBJ2-7; no clear D gene. The germline V gene has CDR1 SGHNT and CDR2 YENEEA. The CDR3 runs to 13 residues. The germline V and J ends were trimmed by 2 bases and 3 bases, with 8 bases remaining between them. CDR3: CASSLMWGYEQYF. The CDR3 region has the DNA TGTGCCAGCAGCTTAATGTGGGGCTACGAGCAGTACTTC.

This clone was found a few times. The rearrangement uses TRBV7-2 and TRBJ2-7; no clear D gene. The V gene lost 5 bases and the J gene lost 5 bases, with 16 bases spanning the gap. The CDR3 has 14 residues. The germline V gene encodes CDR1 SGHTA and CDR2 FQGNSA. The CDR3 loop is CASSPQFQFDEQYF. The CDR3 nucleotides are TGTGCCAGCAGCCCCCAGTTTCAATTTGACGAGCAGTACTTC.

The rearrangement uses TRBV5-1 and TRBJ2-1; 11 nucleotides agree with TRBD2. Trimming cost V 4 bases and J 10 bases; bases outside gene matches: 10. The CDR3 length is 15 residues. The germline V gene has CDR1 SGHRS and CDR2 YFSETQ. The CDR3 region is CASSRTSGSVGEQFF. For the CDR3, the DNA is TGCGCCAGCAGCAGAACTAGCGGGAGTGTAGGGGAGCAGTTCTTC.

This clone was seen at least ten times. V is TRBV2 and J is TRBJ2-2, with D uncertain. Trimming cost V 4 bases and J 6 bases, with 9 bases left between them. The CDR3 covers 13 residues. Germline-derived CDR1 and CDR2 are SNHLY and FYNNEI. The CDR3, as DNA: TGTGCCAGCAGTGTAAGAGTTCCCGGGGAGCTGTTTTTT. Translation: CASSVRVPGELFF.

The rearrangement links TRBV2 to TRBJ1-2, with D perhaps TRBD1 (6 bases). Germline CDR1 reads SNHLY; CDR2 reads FYNNEI. The V end was cut by 8 bases, the J end by 5 bases, with 15 bases between. The CDR3 covers 13 residues. The CDR3 nucleotides are TGTGCCAGCGAGGGGGTACGGCCATATGGCTACACCTTC. This encodes CASEGVRPYGYTF.

The chain is built from TRBV5-8 and TRBJ2-1; TRBD2 matches 7 bases. The trim removed 0 bases at V and 0 bases at J, leaving 6 bases unmatched. The CDR3 is 17 residues long. The germline CDR1 and CDR2 sequences are SGHTS and YDEGEE. CDR3 nucleotides: TGTGCCAGCAGCTTGGGTAGCGGGCCGAGCTCCTACAATGAGCAGTTCTTC. It translates to CASSLGSGPSSYNEQFF.

The chain is built from TRBV9 and TRBJ2-7; 8 nucleotides align to TRBD2. The CDR3 runs to 15 residues. V shed 0 bases, J shed 8 bases, and the junction held 10 bases outside the gene matches. CDR1 is SGDLS and CDR2 is YYNGEE in the germline V gene. The CDR3 DNA reads as TGTGCCAGCAGCGTAGGGGTTAGCGGGAACAGTCAGCAGTACTTC. Translated: CASSVGVSGNSQQYF. Full variable domain (remainder filled in from reference TRBV9 and TRBJ2-7): DSGVTQTPKHLITATGQRVTLRCSPRSGDLSVYWYQQSLDQGLQFLIQYYNGEERAKGNILERFSAQQFPDLHSELNLSSLELGDSALYFCASSVGVSGNSQQYFGPGTRLTVT.

Only a few counts were recorded for this clone. This rearrangement joins TRBV28 to TRBJ2-2; no clear D. The CDR3 totals 13 residues. Trimming pared 6 bases from V and 3 bases from J, leaving 8 bases between. Germline V gene sequence: CDR1 MDHEN, CDR2 SYDVKM. The CDR3 protein is CASSPQDTGELFF. For the CDR3, the DNA is TGTGCCAGCAGCCCCCAGGACACCGGGGAGCTGTTTTTT. The full variable domain, its missing parts supplied by reference TRBV28 and TRBJ2-2, is DVKVTQSSRYLVKRTGEKVFLECVQDMDHENMFWYRQDPGLGLRLIYFSYDVKMKEKGDIPEGYSVSREKKERFSLILESASTNQTSMYLCASSPQDTGELFFGEGSRLTVL.

The chain combines TRBV7-2 with TRBJ2-6, with a weak D call TRBD1 (6 bases). V was pared by 5 bases and J by 0 bases, with 14 bases between. The CDR3 runs to 17 residues. The germline V gene has CDR1 SGHTA and CDR2 FQGNSA. CDR3 protein: CASSLGHSISGANVLTF. In DNA form, the CDR3 reads TGTGCCAGCAGCCTGGGACACTCTATCTCTGGGGCCAACGTCCTGACTTTC.

This chain links TRBV28 with TRBJ1-4, with 10 bases aligning to TRBD1. Germline V gene lookup returns CDR1 MDHEN and CDR2 SYDVKM. This CDR3 spans 18 amino acids. V lost 3 bases, J lost 7 bases, and 14 bases stayed unmatched. CDR3 nucleotide sequence: TGTGCCAGCAGTTTTCCCCTGAAAGGGACAGGGGCTAGTGAAAAACTGTTTTTT. Its protein is CASSFPLKGTGASEKLFF.

The chain is built from TRBV5-1 and TRBJ2-5, with TRBD2 matching 8 bases. The CDR3 runs to 16 residues. CDR1 is SGHRS and CDR2 is YFSETQ in the germline V gene. With V trimmed by 0 bases and J by 0 bases, 4 bases remained unmatched. This chain's CDR3 is CASSLGGGGYQETQYF. In nucleotides, the CDR3 is TGCGCCAGCAGCTTGGGTGGCGGGGGGTACCAAGAGACCCAGTACTTC.

This clone has a count of ten or more. The genes are TRBV5-6 and TRBJ1-4, with 8 bases fitting TRBD1. V shed 4 bases, J shed 8 bases, and the junction held 13 bases outside the gene matches. CDR1 and CDR2 from the germline V gene are SGHDT and YYEEEE. This CDR3 is 16 amino acids long. This chain's CDR3 is CASSQTRTGTGEKLFF. CDR3 in DNA: TGTGCCAGCAGCCAGACCCGGACAGGGACCGGGGAAAAACTGTTTTTT.

J is TRBJ2-3 and V is TRBV5-6, with D possibly being TRBD1 or TRBD2 (5 bases each). The CDR3 runs 14 residues. Germline loops: CDR1 SGHDT, CDR2 YYEEEE. The V and J ends lost 0 bases and 6 bases respectively, with 11 bases between them. The CDR3 loop reads CASSLGLGTDTQYF. The DNA for the CDR3 is TGTGCCAGCAGCTTGGGGCTAGGGACGGATACGCAGTATTTT.

This clone has just one count. The chain couples TRBV6-1 to TRBJ2-7; TRBD1 matches 9 bases. Germline assignment: CDR1 MNHNS and CDR2 SASEGT. V dropped 4 bases and J dropped 3; count of bases not matched to a gene: 4. The CDR3 contains 14 residues. CDR3 in amino acids: CASSVDRGGYEQYF. The CDR3 region has the DNA TGTGCCAGCAGTGTTGACAGGGGGGGCTACGAGCAGTACTTC.

The chain recombines TRBV2 with TRBJ2-1; TRBD2 matches 11 bases. With V trimmed by 6 bases and J by 10 bases, 2 bases remained unmatched. The CDR3 contains 12 residues. From germline, CDR1 is SNHLY and CDR2 FYNNEI. The CDR3, as DNA: TGTGCCAGCAGGCTAGCGGGAGGCGAGCAGTTCTTC. This encodes CASRLAGGEQFF.

V gene TRBV10-3 combines with J gene TRBJ2-2; D is possibly TRBD2 (6 bases). This CDR3 comprises 13 residues. V was shortened by 6 bases and J by 6 bases, with 11 bases between the two germline ends. Germline loops: CDR1 ENHRY, CDR2 SYGVKD. DNA of the CDR3: TGTGCCATCAGAGCGGAGGGTCCCGGGGAGCTGTTTTTT. Amino acids: CAIRAEGPGELFF.

This clone has just a few counts. The chain is built from TRBV10-3 and TRBJ2-3, with D tentatively TRBD2 (5 bases). Trimming cost V 0 bases and J 0 bases, with 13 bases left between them. Germline assignment: CDR1 ENHRY and CDR2 SYGVKD. The CDR3 consists of 17 residues. The DNA of the CDR3 is TGTGCCATCAGTGAGTCGGAACTAGTTCGGAGCACAGATACGCAGTATTTT. Translated: CAISESELVRSTDTQYF.

This chain joins TRBV28 and TRBJ2-1, with a weak D call TRBD1 (5 bases). There are 12 residues in the CDR3. The germline V gene encodes CDR1 MDHEN and CDR2 SYDVKM. V was pared by 4 bases and J by 9 bases, with 10 bases between. DNA for the CDR3: TGTGCCAGCAGTTCCAGGGTGGGTGAGCAGTTCTTC. Translated: CASSSRVGEQFF.

The sample holds a few counts of this clone. The chain carries TRBV6-5 and TRBJ1-1, with 7 bases aligning to TRBD1. Per the germline V gene, CDR1 is MNHEY and CDR2 is SVGAGI. The CDR3 covers 13 residues. V lost 2 bases to trimming and J lost 5 bases; unmatched junction nucleotides: 2. The CDR3 DNA sequence: TGTGCCAGCAGTTACAGGGGGCGGACTGAAGCTTTCTTT. Its protein product is CASSYRGRTEAFF.

This clone was seen only once. The chain employs TRBV9 and TRBJ2-5, with D uncertain. This CDR3 region has 13 residues. Per the germline V gene, CDR1 is SGDLS and CDR2 is YYNGEE. V was shortened by 6 bases and J by 5 bases, with 14 bases between the two germline ends. The CDR3, as DNA: TGTGCCAGCAACAGAGAGGATGGGGAGACCCAGTACTTC. Encoded protein: CASNREDGETQYF.